What follows is one T cell receptor beta chain and its context. Its antigen is unidentified. These data belong to a study of Ad26.COV2.S vaccination and SARS-CoV-2 variants. Study information: Ad26.COV2.S given intramuscularly, once or twice 56 days apart. Overall study findings and caveats: The study found higher spike-specific TCR breadth in vaccine than placebo recipients. Considerable breadth of spike-specific CD8+ and CD4+ T cell responses has reportedly been documented following vaccination. Measures of TCR breadth and depth may have fallen short of total T cell responses.

The CDR3 consists of 15 residues. Germline assignment: CDR1 LNHDA and CDR2 SQIVND (reference sequence). Trimming left V 3 bases short and J 7 bases short, with 19 bases between. TCRdb keeps only in-frame clones here, not all; method: immunoSEQ multiplex PCR. The sample records around 300,000 clones, 85% to 90% being singletons. Treatment: 15 to 20 received Ad26.COV2.S at low or high dose, single or two shots; 5 received placebo; per-sample allocation not given. The samples date from day 63 after the first vaccine or placebo injection. Sequenced here: peripheral blood, sampled in a trial of Ad26.COV2.S vaccine versus placebo. The TCR comes from a person aged 18-65 years who received the Ad26.COV2.S COVID-19 vaccine or a placebo. This chain uses TRBV19 with TRBJ2-7; D is perhaps TRBD1 (6 bases). CDR3 nucleotide sequence: TGTGCCAGTAGTATTGGAGCAGGGGCAGAGTGGGAGCAGTACTTC. It yields the protein CASSIGAGAEWEQYF.